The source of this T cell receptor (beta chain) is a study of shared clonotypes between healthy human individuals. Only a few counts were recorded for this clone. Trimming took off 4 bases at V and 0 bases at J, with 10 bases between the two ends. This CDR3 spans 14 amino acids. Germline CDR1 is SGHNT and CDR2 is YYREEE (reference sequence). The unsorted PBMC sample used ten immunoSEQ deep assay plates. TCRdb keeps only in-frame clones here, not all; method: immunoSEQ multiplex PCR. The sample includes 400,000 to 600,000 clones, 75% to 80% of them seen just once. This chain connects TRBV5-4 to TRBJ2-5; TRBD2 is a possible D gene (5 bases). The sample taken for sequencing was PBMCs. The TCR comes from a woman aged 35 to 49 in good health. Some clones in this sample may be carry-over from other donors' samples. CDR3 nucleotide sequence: TGTGCCAGCAGCGGGCGGAGGAACCAAGAGACCCAGTACTTC. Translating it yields CASSGRRNQETQYF.